Below, one TCR beta chain is given with its context. This clonotype was observed a few times. Its antigen is unknown. Per-base qualities were not stored, and no clone one base away is much larger. The sample is drawn from a study of post-analysis software for immune sequencing data (dated by TCRdb to between 2015 and 2016). Background for the entire study: Relapsing-remitting, secondary progressive and progressive-relapsing multiple sclerosis were recorded as disease courses, and subtype annotation was lacking for some patients. The patient repertoires were set against 11 previously published healthy control repertoires from donors whose ages ranged from about 6 to 26 years. A subset of samples was prepared in parallel using single-end sample barcoding, then pooled and co-amplified after Illumina adapter ligation.

The library was built by means of PCR. Sequencer: Illumina HiSeq 2500. To reduce PCR and sequencing biases, unique molecular identifiers were incorporated into the TCR beta cDNA libraries. Every 1 to 10 million input T cells yielded 500,000 or so cDNA molecules, meaning each molecule approximated one T cell. The same protocol used for the earlier healthy control dataset was applied to prepare and sequence the patient libraries. Within a given batch, samples were prepared together, multiplexed and sequenced on the same HiSeq lane. Per the authors' processing: MIGEC was used to process the raw barcoded reads, and molecular identifier groups with only a single read were discarded before consensus assembly and CDR3 extraction. Clonotype tables were post-analysed with VDJtools, normalizing diversity by down-sampling all datasets to the smallest sample size. To correct batch-related cross-sample contamination, repertoire overlap clustering matched CDR3 amino acid sequences but not nucleotide sequences. TCRdb reprocessed the public reads (quality trimming at Q25 with fastp, clone calling with MiXCR) and kept in-frame beta chains. Rows matching on CDR3 protein sequence are summarized as one entry with the most common DNA and genes. TCRdb assigned the V and J calls; the authors' analysis was not used. For this sample there are roughly 800,000 distinct CDR3 sequences; about 27% appear just once. Under 0.7% of the sample is taken by the ten largest.

To demonstrate the VDJtools post-analysis software, TCR beta repertoires were profiled from the peripheral blood of about 13 young patients with multiple sclerosis. The multiple sclerosis patients were children and adolescents between about 6 and 15 years of age. General conclusions and limits of the study: The control group was slightly older than the multiple sclerosis patient group. Multiple sclerosis patients had significantly lower normalized Chao1 diversity than controls, a result that suggests substantial peripheral T-cell clonal expansion. When samples were clustered directly using the F measure, samples prepared in the same batch co-clustered strongly, which prompted a batch-effect correction.

The sequence was collected from a girl aged 10-17 years with multiple sclerosis. The sequenced sample was blood.

The CDR3 loop reads CASSPRTGVNTEAFF. The sequenced DNA: TGCGCCAGCAGCCCCCGGACAGGGGTAAACACTGAAGCTTTCTTT. The sequence joins TRBV4-1 to TRBJ1-1, with 9 bases matching TRBD1. V is trimmed back by 4 bases and J by 2 bases, and the junction contains 5 bases that no gene match accounts for. The CDR1 and CDR2 encoded by the germline V gene are MGHRA and YSYEKL. The CDR3 contains 15 residues, cysteine and phenylalanine counted. This entry keeps only the CDR3 DNA: 45 bases, framed from base 1.